This T cell receptor beta chain was retrieved from a study of T cell responses to AZD1222 COVID-19 vaccine. Across the whole study: Second doses at about 4 or about 12 weeks were pooled.

Turning to this clone: The antigen is undetermined.

This CDR3 is built from 13 residues. Trimming shortened V by 1 base and J by 6 bases, and 10 bases separated the two germline ends. Germline CDR1 LGHDT, CDR2 YNNKEL (reference sequence). The assay was immunoSEQ multiplex PCR, and TCRdb's table has in-frame clones only and misses some. The repertoire holds 150,000 to 200,000 clones, roughly 88% seen once, with 0.4% to 0.5% in the top ten. Study-level points and caveats: Repertoires were obtained only post-peak T cell response.

The sequence derives from an adult in good health. The source was peripheral blood, collected on day 0 of AZD1222 vaccination. The chain is built from TRBV3-1 (or the pseudogene TRBV3-2) and TRBJ2-7; D is tentatively TRBD1 or TRBD2 (5 bases each). Here the CDR3 DNA reads TGTGCCAGCAGCCAAGGTCCGGGGACCGAGCAGTACTTC. Translating it yields CASSQGPGTEQYF.